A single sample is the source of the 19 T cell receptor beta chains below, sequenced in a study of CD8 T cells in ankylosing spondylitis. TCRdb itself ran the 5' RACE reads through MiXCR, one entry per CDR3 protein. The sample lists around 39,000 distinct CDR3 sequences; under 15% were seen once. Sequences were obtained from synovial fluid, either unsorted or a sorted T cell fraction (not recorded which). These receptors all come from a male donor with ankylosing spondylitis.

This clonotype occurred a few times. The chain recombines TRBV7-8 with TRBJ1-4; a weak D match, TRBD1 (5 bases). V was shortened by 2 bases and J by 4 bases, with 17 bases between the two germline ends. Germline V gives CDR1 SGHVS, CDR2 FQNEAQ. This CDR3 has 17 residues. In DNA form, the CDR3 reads TGTGCCAGCAGCTTATACGGTTTGAGACAGAGTAATGAAAAACTGTTTTTT. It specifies CASSLYGLRQSNEKLFF.

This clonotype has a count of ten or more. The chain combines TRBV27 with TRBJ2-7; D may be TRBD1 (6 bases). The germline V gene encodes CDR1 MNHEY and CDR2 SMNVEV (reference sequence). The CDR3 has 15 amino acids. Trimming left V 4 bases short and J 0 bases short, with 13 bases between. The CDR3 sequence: CASSYGTPGSYEQYF. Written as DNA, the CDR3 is TGTGCCAGCAGTTACGGGACACCCGGCTCCTACGAGCAGTACTTC.

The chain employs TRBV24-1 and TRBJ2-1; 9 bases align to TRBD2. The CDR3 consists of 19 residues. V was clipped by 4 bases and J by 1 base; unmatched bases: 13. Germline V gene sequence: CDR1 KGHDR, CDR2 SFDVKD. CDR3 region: CATSDQYLREGQSYNEQFF. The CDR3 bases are TGTGCCACCAGTGACCAGTATCTGCGGGAGGGCCAATCCTACAATGAGCAGTTCTTC.

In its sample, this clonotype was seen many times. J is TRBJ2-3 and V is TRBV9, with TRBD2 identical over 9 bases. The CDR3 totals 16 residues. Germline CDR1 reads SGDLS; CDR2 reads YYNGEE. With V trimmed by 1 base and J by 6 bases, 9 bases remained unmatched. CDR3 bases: TGTGCCAGCAGCGTAATGCGACTAGCGGATGGGGATACGCAGTATTTT. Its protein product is CASSVMRLADGDTQYF.

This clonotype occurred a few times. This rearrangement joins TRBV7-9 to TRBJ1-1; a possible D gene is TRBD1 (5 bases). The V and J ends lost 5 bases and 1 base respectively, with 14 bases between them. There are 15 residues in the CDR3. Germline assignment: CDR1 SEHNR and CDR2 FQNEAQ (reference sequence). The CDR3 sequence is CASSRHRGPNTEAFF. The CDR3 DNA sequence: TGTGCCAGCAGCCGACACCGGGGCCCGAACACTGAAGCTTTCTTT.

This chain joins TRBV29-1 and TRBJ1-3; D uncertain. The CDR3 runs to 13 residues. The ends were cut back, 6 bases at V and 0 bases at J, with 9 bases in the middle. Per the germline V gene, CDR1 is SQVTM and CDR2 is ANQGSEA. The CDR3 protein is CSVLPNSGNTIYF. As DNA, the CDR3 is TGCAGCGTCCTACCGAACTCTGGAAACACCATATATTTT.

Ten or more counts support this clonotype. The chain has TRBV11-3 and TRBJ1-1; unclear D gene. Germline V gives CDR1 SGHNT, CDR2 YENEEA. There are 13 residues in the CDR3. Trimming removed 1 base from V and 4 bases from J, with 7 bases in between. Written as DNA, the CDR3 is TGTGCCAGCAGCTTAGCGGTTGCCACTGAAGCTTTCTTT. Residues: CASSLAVATEAFF.

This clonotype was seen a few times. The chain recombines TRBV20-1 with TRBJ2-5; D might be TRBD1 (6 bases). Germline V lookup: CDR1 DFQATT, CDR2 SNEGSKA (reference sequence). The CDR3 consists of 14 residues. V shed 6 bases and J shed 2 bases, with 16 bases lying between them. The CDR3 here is CSANTGNEQETQYF. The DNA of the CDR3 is TGCAGTGCAAATACAGGGAATGAGCAAGAGACCCAGTACTTC.

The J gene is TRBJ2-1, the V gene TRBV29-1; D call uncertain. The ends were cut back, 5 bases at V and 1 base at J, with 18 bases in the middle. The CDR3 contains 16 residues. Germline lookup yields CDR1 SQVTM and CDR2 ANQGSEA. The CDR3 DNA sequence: TGCAGCGTTAAAGTGGGCCTAGGGTGGTCCTACAATGAGCAGTTCTTC. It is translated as CSVKVGLGWSYNEQFF.

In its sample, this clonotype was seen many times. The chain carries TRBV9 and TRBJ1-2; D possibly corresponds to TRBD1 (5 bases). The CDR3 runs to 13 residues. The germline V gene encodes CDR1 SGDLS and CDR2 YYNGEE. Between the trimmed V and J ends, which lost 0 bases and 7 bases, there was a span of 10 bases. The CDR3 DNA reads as TGTGCCAGCAGCGTAGTAACAGGCTTTGGCTACACCTTC. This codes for CASSVVTGFGYTF.

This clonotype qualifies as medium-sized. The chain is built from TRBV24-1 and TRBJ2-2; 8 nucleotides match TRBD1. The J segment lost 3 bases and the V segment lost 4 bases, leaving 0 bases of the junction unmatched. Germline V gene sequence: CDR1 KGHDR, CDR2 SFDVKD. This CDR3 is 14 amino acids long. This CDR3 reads CATSEDRDTGELFF. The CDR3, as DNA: TGTGCCACCAGTGAGGACAGGGACACCGGGGAGCTGTTTTTT.

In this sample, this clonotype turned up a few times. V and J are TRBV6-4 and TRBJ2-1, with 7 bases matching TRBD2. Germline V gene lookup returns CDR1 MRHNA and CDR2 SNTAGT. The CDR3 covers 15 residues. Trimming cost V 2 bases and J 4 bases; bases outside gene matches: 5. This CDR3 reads CASSDQAGLYNEQFF. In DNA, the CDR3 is TGTGCCAGCAGTGACCAAGCGGGGCTTTACAATGAGCAGTTCTTC.

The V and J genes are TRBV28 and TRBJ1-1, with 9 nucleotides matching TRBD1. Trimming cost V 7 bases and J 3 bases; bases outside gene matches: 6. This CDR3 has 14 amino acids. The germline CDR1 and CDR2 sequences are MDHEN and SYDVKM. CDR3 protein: CASKTGGLYTEAFF. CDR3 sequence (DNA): TGTGCCAGCAAAACAGGGGGCCTGTACACTGAAGCTTTCTTT.

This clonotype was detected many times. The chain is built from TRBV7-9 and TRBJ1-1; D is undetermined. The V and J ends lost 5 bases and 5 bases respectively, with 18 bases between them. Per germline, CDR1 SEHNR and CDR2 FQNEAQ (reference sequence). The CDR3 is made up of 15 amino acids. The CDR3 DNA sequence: TGTGCCAGCAGCGGCTCGGGCCCCGGAAAGACTGAAGCTTTCTTT. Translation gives CASSGSGPGKTEAFF.

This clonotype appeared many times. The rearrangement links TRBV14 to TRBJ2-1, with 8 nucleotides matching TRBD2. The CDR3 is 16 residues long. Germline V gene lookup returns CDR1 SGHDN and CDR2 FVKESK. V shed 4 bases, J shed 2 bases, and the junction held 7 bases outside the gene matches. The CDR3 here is CASSPLAGIPYNEQFF. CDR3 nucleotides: TGTGCCAGCAGCCCTTTAGCGGGGATTCCCTACAATGAGCAGTTCTTC. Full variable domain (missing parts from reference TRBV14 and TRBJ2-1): EAGVTQFPSHSVIEKGQTVTLRCDPISGHDNLYWYRRVMGKEIKFLLHFVKESKQDESGMPNNRFLAERTGGTYSTLKVQPAELEDSGVYFCASSPLAGIPYNEQFFGPGTRLTVL.

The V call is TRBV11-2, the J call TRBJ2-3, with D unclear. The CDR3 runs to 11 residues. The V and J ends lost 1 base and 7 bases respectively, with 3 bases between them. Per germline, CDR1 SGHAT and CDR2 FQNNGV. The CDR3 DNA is TGTGCCAGCAGCTTAGGTAATACGCAGTATTTT. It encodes CASSLGNTQYF.

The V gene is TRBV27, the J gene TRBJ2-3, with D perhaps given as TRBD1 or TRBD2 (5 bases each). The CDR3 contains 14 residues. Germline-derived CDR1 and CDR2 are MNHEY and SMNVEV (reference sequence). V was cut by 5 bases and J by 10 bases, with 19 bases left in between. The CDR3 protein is CASSLGAHLTSQYF. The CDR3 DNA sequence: TGTGCCAGCAGTCTCGGGGCCCACCTTACATCGCAGTATTTT.

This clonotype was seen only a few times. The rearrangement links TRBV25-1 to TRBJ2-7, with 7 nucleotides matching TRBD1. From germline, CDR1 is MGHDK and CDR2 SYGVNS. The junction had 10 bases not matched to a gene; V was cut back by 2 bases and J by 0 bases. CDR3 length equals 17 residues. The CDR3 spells CASSELARTGHSYEQYF. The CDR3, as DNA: TGTGCCAGCAGTGAACTTGCTAGGACAGGCCACTCCTACGAGCAGTACTTC.

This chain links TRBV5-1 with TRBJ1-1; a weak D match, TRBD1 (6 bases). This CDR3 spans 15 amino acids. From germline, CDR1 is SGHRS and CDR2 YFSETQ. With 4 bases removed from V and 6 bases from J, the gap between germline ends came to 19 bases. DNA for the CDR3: TGCGCCAGCAGCCCGGGATACACAGGGAGATCTGAAGCTTTCTTT. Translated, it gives CASSPGYTGRSEAFF.